This T cell receptor (beta chain) emerged from a study of blood T cell repertoires in COVID-19 (TCRdb year 2020). Broadly, across the study: Collaborator samples came from the United States, Italy and Spain and covered acute and convalescent phases of COVID-19. The samples were drawn from two sources: the first 160 participants of the ongoing ImmuneRACE study, and 1,000 to 1,500 subjects contributed by 6 global collaborators. Nearly every sample came with metadata listing a de-identified subject ID, COVID-19 status, age in years and sex. Deeply sampled blood TCRbeta repertoires from subjects exposed to, actively infected with, or recovered from COVID-19 were included in the dataset. The prospective study material was composed of cDNA or gDNA derived from T cells, B-cell-depleted T cells, or PBMCs. HLA class I and class II types, where available, came from metadata supplied by the sample provider rather than from assay-based typing. The repertoires were released in a freely available public database meant as a resource for research on the immune response to SARS-CoV-2.

TCRbeta CDR3 regions were amplified from genomic DNA using the immunoSEQ Assay, a bias-controlled multiplex PCR. As for the original processing: Within the assay, amplification of reference gene primers was used to estimate how many nucleated cells each sample contained. Sequence reads were collapsed and filtered to measure the absolute abundance of every unique TCRbeta CDR3 rearrangement. For each sample, productive Simpson clonality was calculated as the square root of Simpson's diversity index across productive rearrangements. In its TCRdb copy, this immuneACCESS table keeps in-frame sequences only and misses some clones. Where compared with another copy, unresolved V genes explain less than half of these, and the others have no known cause. The DNA was the basis for D and trimming; V, J and clone size are from that table. The table for this sample lists more than 50,000 clones; around 80% of them were counted only once. The ten largest clones add up to 8% to 10% of the sample.

Of note for this clone: What antigen it recognizes has not been identified. No base quality values were provided; no much bigger clone lies one nucleotide off.

Overall study outcomes, separate from this receptor: Clinical and demographic metadata were provided uncurated, with the amount varying by source and participant.

The collaborating institutions used their own protocols to collect whole blood in K2EDTA tubes. For TCRbeta analysis, collaborators shipped samples in one of three forms: frozen whole blood, isolated PBMCs, or DNA extracted from either of those sample types. Sample: peripheral blood. The receptor comes from a human donor in a cohort sampled during active COVID-19.

The sequenced DNA is TGTGCCAGTAGCCACAGGGAATGGAGCGGGGAGCTGTTTTTT. Translation gives CASSHREWSGELFF. Rearrangement joined TRBV19 to TRBJ2-2; the D gene is perhaps TRBD1, from 6 matching bases. V is clipped by 6 bases and J by 7 bases, and the sequence between their germline boundaries is 15 bases long. CDR1 and CDR2 are read off the germline V gene (reference sequence) as LNHDA and SQIVND. Counted from cysteine to phenylalanine, this CDR3 has 14 amino acids. The CDR3 DNA has 42 bases and is translated from base 1.